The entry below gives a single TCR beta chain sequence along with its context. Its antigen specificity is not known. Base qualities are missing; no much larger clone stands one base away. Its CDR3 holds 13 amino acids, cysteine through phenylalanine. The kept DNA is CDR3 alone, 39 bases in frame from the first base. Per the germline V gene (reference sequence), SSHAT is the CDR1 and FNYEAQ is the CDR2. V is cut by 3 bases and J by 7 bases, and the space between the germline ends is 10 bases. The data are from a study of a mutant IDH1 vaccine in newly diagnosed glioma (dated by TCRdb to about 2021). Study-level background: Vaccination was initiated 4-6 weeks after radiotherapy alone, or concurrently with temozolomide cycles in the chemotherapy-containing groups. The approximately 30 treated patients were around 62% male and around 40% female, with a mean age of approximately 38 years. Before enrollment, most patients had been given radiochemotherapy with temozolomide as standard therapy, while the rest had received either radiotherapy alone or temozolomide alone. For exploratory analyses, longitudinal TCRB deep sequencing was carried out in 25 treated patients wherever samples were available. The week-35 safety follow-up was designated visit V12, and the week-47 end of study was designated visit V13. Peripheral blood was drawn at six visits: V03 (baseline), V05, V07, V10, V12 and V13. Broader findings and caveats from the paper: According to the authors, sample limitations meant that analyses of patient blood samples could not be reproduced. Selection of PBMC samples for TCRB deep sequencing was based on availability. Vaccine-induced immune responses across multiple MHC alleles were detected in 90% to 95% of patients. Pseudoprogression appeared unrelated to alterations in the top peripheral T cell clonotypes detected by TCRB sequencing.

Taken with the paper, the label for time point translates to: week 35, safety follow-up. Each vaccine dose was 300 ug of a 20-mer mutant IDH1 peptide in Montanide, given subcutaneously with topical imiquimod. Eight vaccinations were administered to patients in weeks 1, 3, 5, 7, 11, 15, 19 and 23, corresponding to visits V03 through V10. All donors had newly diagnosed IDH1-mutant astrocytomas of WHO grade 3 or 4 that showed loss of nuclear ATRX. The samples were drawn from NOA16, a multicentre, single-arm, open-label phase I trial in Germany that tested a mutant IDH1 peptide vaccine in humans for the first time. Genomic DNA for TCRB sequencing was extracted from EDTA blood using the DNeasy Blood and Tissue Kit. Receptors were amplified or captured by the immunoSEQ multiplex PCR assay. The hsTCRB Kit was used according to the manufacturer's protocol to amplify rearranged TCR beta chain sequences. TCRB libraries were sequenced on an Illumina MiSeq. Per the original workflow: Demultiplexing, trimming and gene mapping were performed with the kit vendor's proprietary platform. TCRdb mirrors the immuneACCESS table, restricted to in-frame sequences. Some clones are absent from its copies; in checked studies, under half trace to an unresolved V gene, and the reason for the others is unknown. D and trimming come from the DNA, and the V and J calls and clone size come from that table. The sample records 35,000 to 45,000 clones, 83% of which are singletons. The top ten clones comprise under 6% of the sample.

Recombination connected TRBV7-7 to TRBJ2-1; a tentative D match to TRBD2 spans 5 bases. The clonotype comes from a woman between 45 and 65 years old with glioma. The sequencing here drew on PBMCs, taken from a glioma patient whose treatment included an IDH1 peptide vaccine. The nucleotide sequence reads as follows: TGTGCCAGCAGCTTCGGGGTCCGGAATGAGCAGTTCTTC. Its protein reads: CASSFGVRNEQFF. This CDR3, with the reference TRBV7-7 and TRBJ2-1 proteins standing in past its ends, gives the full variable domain GAGVSQSPRYKVTKRGQDVTLRCDPISSHATLYWYQQALGQGPEFLTYFNYEAQPDKSGLPSDRFSAERPEGSISTLTIQRTEQRDSAMYRCASSFGVRNEQFFGPGTRLTVL.